This TCR beta chain emerged from a study of blood T cells in healthy people across ages. This clonotype appeared a few times. Per the germline V gene, CDR1 is LGHDT and CDR2 is YNNKEL (reference sequence). With 4 bases removed from V and 2 bases from J, the gap between germline ends came to 9 bases. The CDR3 sequence is 14 residues long. Then a second PCR, running about 6 to 11 cycles, was carried out with a sample-barcoded 5' primer and a J-beta primer mix. TCRdb itself ran the 5' RACE reads through MiXCR, one entry per CDR3 protein. The table lists 750,000 to 850,000 distinct CDR3 sequences, 20% to 30% of them singletons. The same specimen was also included in a second study, on T cells of mothers and their children.

The origin of this receptor is a boy aged 10-17 years in good health. J is TRBJ1-5 and V is TRBV3-1; D uncertain. Sequencing input: blood. This CDR3 is CASSPQGRNQPQHF. CDR3 bases: TGTGCCAGCAGCCCCCAAGGGCGCAATCAGCCCCAGCATTTT.